This section outlines one T cell receptor beta chain sequence together with its context. Which antigen it targets is not known. Base qualities are not recorded, but no much larger clone differs from it by a single base. The record originates from a study of blood T cells in healthy people across ages (dated by TCRdb to the mid-2010s). Regarding the study in general: Template switching captured roughly one uniquely barcoded TCR beta cDNA molecule per two T cells in model experiments. Age-related changes in TCR beta repertoire diversity were measured in the study by deep sequencing normalized with unique cDNA molecular identifiers. The donors were divided into four age groups: young (average approximately 16 years), middle-aged (approximately 42), aged (about 62) and long-lived (more than 75). To avoid experimental bias, donors of different ages were randomly spread across the sequencing lanes. For two donors (one aged 18 to 30 and one aged 80 or older), the study analyzed two additional independent replicas of 1 million unique cDNA reads from the same blood draw.

The library came from 5' RACE. The instrument given in TCRdb is Illumina HiSeq 2500. A second roughly 6 to 12 cycle PCR used a sample-barcoded 5' primer and a J-beta primer mix. A unique molecular identifier was introduced onto each TCR beta cDNA molecule by a template-switch 5' adaptor carrying 12 random nucleotides. At least 2.5 million CDR3-containing paired-end reads were obtained from each sample. The Mint cDNA synthesis kit, primed by a TRBC-specific oligonucleotide, was used to synthesize first-strand cDNA from all RNA. Following uracil-DNA glycosylase treatment, a first 18-cycle PCR with universal primers M1SS and BC2_uni_R was performed on all cDNA. Processing in the source paper ran as follows. For normalization, 1 million high-quality reads were randomly selected from each sample, with every read carrying a distinct molecular identifier. Instead of being binned into consensus sequences, reads that shared molecular identifiers were thrown out. CDR3 identification, clonotype clustering and error correction used MiTCR with a Q25 quality threshold and the strictest error-elimination algorithm. A nonparametric unseen species model with Euler transformation was used to estimate a lower bound on total TCR beta diversity. TCRdb reprocessing: public reads trimmed at Q25 with fastp, clones called with MiXCR, in-frame beta chains kept. Each entry is one CDR3 protein sequence, shown with its most common DNA and genes. TCRdb assigned the V and J calls; the authors' analysis was not used. The sample table lists about 1,000,000 distinct CDR3 sequences, 45% of them with a count of one. Approximately 19% of the sample is in the top ten clones.

Compared with germline, V lacks 5 bases and J lacks 2 bases; bases without a gene match: 10. From its cysteine to its phenylalanine, the CDR3 spans 16 amino acids. Just the 48-base CDR3 DNA is kept, in frame starting at base 1. Per the germline V gene (reference sequence), MNHEY is the CDR1 and SMNVEV is the CDR2. Here is what the overall study found, with its caveats: As age increased, observed TCR beta diversity per million T cells dropped in a roughly linear way, and a significant reduction was already evident by age roughly 36. The long-lived group showed more naive CD4+ T cells, fewer expanded clones and increased TCR diversity than the aged group, suggesting age selection. The CMV infection status of donors was not known, potentially confounding age-related changes in expanded clonotypes. Estimates of total diversity based on one million sequenced T cells were regarded as lower bounds and as underestimates. Bulk unsorted PBMC profiling prevented conclusive comparison of naive and antigen-experienced compartments. There was a strong correlation between observed TCR beta diversity and the percentage of naive T cells measured by flow cytometry.

Donors were under 40 systemically healthy Caucasian individuals from Russia aged roughly 6 to 100 years. Each donor gave around 9 milliliters of peripheral blood, collected into EDTA-treated Vacutainer tubes. Ficoll-Paque density-gradient centrifugation was used to isolate PBMCs, with at least 7 million per sample. Total RNA, at least 5.5 micrograms per sample, was extracted from PBMCs with Trizol reagent. For every donor, flow cytometry on a PBMC aliquot measured the percentage of naive CD45RAhigh/CD27high T cells. This TCR was recovered from a woman aged 60-75 years in good health. Sequences were obtained from blood. Recombination connected TRBV27 to TRBJ2-5; 8 bases in between match TRBD1. The CDR3 region: CASSPPGTGWQETQYF. The nucleotides are TGTGCCAGCAGTCCCCCCGGGACAGGATGGCAAGAGACCCAGTACTTC.